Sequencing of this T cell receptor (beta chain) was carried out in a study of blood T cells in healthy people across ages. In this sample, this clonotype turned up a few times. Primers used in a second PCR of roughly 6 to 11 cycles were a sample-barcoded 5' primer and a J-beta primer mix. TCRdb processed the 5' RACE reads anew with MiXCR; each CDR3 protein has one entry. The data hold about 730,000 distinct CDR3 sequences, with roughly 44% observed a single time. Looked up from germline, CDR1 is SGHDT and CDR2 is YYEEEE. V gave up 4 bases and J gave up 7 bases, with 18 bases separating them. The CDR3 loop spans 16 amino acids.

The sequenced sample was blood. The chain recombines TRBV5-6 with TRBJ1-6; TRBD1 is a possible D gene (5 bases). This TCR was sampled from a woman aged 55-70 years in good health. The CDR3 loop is CASSPGRGGRNSPLHF. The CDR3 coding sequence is TGTGCCAGCAGCCCGGGACGGGGTGGACGAAATTCACCCCTCCACTTT.